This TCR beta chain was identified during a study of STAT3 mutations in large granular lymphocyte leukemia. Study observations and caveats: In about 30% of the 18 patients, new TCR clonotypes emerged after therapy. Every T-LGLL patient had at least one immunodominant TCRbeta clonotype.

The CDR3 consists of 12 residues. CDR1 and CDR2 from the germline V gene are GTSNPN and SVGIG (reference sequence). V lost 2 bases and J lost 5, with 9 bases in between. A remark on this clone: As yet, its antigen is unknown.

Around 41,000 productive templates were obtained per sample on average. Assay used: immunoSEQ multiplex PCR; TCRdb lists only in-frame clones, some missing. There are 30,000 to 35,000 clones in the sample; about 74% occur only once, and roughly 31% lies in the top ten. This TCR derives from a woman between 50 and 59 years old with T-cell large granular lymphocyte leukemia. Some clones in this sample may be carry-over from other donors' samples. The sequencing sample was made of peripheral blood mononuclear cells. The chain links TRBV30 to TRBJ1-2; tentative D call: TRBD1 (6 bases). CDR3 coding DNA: TGTGCCTGGAGTTTAACAGGGTATGGCTACACCTTC. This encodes CAWSLTGYGYTF. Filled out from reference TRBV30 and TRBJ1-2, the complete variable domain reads SQTIHQWPATLVQPVGSPLSLECTVEGTSNPNLYWYRQAAGRGLQLLFYSVGIGQISSEVPQNLSASRPQDRQFILSSKKLLLSDSGFYLCAWSLTGYGYTFGSGTRLTVV.